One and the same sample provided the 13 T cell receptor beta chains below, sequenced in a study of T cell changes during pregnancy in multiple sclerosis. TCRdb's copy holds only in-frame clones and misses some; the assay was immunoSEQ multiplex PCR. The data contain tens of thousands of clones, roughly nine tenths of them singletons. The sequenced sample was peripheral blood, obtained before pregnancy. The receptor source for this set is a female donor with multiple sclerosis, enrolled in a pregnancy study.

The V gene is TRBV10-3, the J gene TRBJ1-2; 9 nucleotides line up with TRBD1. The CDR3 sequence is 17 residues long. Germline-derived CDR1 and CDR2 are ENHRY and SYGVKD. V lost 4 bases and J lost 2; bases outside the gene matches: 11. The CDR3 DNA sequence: TGTGCCATCAGTGGGGGGGCGGGACAGGGCCAAAACTATGGCTACACCTTC. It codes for CAISGGAGQGQNYGYTF.

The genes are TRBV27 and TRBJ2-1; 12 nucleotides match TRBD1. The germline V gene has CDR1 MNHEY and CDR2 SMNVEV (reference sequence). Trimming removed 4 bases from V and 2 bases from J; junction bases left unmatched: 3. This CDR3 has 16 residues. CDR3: CASSSGTGGPYNEQFF. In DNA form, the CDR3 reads TGTGCCAGCAGTTCCGGGACAGGGGGCCCCTACAATGAGCAGTTCTTC.

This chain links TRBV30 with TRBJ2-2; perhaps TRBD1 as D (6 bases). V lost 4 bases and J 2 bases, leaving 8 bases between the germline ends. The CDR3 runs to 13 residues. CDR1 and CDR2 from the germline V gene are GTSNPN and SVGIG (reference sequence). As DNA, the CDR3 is TGTGCCTGGACAGGGGCCAACACCGGGGAGCTGTTTTTT. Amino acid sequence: CAWTGANTGELFF.

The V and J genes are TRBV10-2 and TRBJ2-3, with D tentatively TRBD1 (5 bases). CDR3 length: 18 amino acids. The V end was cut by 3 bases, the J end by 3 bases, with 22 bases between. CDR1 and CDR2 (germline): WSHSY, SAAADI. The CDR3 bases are TGCGCCAGCAGTGAATCCCCAGGGTGGCAGGGCGTGACAGATACGCAGTATTTT. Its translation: CASSESPGWQGVTDTQYF.

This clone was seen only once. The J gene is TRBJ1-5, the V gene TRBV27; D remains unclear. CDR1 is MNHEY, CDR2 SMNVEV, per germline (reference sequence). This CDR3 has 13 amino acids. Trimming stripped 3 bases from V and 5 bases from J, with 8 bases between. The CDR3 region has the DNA TGTGCCAGCAGTTTTCGCGGCGATCAGCCCCAGCATTTT. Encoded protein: CASSFRGDQPQHF.

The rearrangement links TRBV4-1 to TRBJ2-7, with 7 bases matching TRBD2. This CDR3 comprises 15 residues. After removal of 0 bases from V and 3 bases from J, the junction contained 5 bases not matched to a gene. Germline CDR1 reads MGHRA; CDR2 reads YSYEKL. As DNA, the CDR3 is TGCGCCAGCAGCCAAGATCCGGGAGGCCTCTACGAGCAGTACTTC. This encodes CASSQDPGGLYEQYF.

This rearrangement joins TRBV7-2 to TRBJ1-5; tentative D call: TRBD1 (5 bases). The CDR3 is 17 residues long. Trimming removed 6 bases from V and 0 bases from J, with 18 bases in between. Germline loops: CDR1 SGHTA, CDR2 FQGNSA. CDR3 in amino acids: CASSWTTGLYSNQPQHF. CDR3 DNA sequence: TGTGCCAGCAGTTGGACTACAGGACTCTATAGCAATCAGCCCCAGCATTTT.

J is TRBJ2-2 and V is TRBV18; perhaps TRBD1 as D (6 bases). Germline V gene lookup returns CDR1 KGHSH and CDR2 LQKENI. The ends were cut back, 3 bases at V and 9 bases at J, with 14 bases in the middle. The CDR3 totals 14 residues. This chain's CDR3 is CASSPGTLSRELFF. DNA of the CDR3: TGTGCCAGCTCACCGGGGACACTCAGCCGGGAGCTGTTTTTT. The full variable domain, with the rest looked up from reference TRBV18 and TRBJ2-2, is NAGVMQNPRHLVRRRGQEARLRCSPMKGHSHVYWYRQLPEEGLKFMVYLQKENIIDESGMPKERFSAEFPKEGPSILRIQQVVRGDSAAYFCASSPGTLSRELFFGEGSRLTVL.

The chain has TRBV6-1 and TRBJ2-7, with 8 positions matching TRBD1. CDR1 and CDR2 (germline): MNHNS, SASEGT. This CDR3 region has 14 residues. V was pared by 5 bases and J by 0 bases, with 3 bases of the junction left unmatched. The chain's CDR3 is CASSPGQVSYEQYF. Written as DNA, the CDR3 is TGTGCCAGCAGTCCGGGACAGGTCTCCTACGAGCAGTACTTC.

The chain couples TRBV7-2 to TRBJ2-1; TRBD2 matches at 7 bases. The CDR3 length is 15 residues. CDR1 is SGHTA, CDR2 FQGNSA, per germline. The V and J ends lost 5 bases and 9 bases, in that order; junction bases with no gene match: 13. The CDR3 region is CASSLFAGEDAEQFF. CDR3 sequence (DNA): TGTGCCAGCAGCCTCTTCGCGGGAGAAGATGCTGAGCAGTTCTTC. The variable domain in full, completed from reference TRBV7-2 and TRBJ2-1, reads GAGVSQSPSNKVTEKGKDVELRCDPISGHTALYWYRQSLGQGLEFLIYFQGNSAPDKSGLPSDRFSAERTGGSVSTLTIQRTQQEDSAVYLCASSLFAGEDAEQFFGPGTRLTVL.

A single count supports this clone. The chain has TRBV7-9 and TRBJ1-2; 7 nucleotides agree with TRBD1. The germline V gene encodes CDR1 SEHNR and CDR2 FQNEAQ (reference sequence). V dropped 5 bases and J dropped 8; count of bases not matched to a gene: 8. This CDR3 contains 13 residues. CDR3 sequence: CASSPRTGEGYTF. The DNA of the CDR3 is TGTGCCAGCAGCCCAAGGACAGGTGAGGGCTACACCTTC.

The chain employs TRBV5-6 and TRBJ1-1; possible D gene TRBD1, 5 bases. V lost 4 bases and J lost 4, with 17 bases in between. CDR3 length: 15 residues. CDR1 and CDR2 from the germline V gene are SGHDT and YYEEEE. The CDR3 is CASSRQTTVGTEAFF. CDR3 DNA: TGTGCCAGCAGCCGACAAACGACAGTTGGCACTGAAGCTTTCTTT.

The CDR3 bases are TGTGCCAGCTCCCAAACAGGGGGCGGCTATGGCTACACCTTC. This translates into CASSQTGGGYGYTF. The chain combines TRBV18 with TRBJ1-2; 9 bases align to TRBD1. The CDR3 is 14 residues long. With V trimmed by 6 bases and J by 4 bases, 6 bases remained unmatched. Germline V gene sequence: CDR1 KGHSH, CDR2 LQKENI.